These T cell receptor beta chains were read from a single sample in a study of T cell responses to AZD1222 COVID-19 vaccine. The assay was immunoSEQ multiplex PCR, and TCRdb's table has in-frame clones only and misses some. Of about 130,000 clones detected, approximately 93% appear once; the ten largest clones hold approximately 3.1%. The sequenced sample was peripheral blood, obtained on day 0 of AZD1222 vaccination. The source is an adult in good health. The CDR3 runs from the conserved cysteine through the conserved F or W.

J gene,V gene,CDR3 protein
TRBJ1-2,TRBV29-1,CSVHQGANYGYTF
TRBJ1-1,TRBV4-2,CASSQGGKYTEAFF
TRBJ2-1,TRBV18,CASSRTSGRDEQFF
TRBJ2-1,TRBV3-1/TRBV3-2,CASSQDRALATSSYNEQFF
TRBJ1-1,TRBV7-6,CASSRDREGAFF
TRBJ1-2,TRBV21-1,CASSKEWGGGYTF
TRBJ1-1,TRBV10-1,CASKGSRGLTEAFF
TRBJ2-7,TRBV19,CASSIQWTSGLTEQYF
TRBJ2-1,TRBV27,CASSLLGLAGNEQFF
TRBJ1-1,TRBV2,CAESQGFNTEAFF
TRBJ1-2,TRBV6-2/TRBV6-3,CASSYPTQGDGYTF
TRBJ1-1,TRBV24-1,CATRFRGFDTEAFF
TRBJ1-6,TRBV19,CASKGRGSGSYNSPLHF
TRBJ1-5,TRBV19,CASSINEFGDSGVQPQHF
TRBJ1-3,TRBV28,CASRDSSGNTIYF
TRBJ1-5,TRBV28,CASSLPPTSAPRGPQHF
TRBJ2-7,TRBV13,CASSLQGEQYF
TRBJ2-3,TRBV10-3,CATGQGTDTQYF
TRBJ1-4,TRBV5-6,CASSFGTGQEKLFF
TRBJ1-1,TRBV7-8,CASSLQQGLLNTEAFF
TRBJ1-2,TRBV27,CASSLQGGYYGYTF
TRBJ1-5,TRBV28,CASTGTGGGQPQHF
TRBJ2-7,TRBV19,CASSMRATEQYF
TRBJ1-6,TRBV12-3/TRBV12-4,CATRPDLNSPLHF
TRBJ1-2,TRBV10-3,CAISESTPGRASGGYTF
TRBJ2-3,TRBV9,CASSVEVSFTDTQYF
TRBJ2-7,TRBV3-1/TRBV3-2,CASSPGQTYEQYF
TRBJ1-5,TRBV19,CARRGVNQPQHF
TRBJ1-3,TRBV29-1,CSVGQGAGNTIYF
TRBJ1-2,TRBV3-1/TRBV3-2,CASSRGQSDYGYTF
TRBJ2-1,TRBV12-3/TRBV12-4,CASSLLGYNEQFF
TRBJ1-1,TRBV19,CASSILGRTEAFF
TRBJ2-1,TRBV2,CASSGTRQAYGEQFF
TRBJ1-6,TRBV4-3,CASSQDHQGSPLHF
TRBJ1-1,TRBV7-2,CASSLDGGGSAFF
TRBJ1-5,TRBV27,CASSLHGRRNQPQHF
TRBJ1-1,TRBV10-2,CASSGAGRGSEAFF
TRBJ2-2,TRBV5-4,CASSQQGSTGELFF
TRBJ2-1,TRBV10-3,CAISDAGDDEQFF
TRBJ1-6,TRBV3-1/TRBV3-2,CASSRRGGPNSPLHF
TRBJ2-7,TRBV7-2,CASSLAPGRYEQYF
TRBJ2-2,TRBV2,CATTWDRTGELFF
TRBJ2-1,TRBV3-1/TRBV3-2,CASSQGSLYNEQFF
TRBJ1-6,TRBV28,CASLNRGPSYNSPLHF
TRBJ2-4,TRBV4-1,CASSHGLAGVGGKNIQYF
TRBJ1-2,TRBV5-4,CASSTGGGRRGYTF
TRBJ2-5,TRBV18,CASSPHLNPEETQYF
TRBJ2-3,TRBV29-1,CSVDVRRGADTQYF
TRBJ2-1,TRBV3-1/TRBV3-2,CASSPQRLRDEQFF
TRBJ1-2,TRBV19,CASSKNRGRGYTF
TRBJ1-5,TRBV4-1,CASSQDSRLNQPQHF
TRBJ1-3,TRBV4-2,CASSQGRAGNTIYF
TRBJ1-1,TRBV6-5,CASSYERRGEAFF
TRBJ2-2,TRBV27,CASSWDRVNTGELFF
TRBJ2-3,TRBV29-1,CSVEDSTDTQYF
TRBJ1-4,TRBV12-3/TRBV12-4,CASSLPYEKLFF